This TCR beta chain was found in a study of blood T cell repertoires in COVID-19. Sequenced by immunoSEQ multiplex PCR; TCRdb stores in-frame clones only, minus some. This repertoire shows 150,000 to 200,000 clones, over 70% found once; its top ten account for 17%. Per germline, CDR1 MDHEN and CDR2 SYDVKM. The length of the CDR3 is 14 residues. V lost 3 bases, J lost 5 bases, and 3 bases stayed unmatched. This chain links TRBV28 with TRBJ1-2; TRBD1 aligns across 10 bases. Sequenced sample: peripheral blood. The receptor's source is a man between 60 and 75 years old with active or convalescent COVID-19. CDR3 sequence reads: CASSLRDRGYGYTF. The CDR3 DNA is TGTGCCAGCAGTTTGAGGGACAGGGGATATGGCTACACCTTC.